This T cell receptor beta chain is from a study of cytomegalovirus exposure and HLA in healthy donors. The study's findings and limits: In vitro, three CMV-associated chains proved specific for CMV antigens. Listed as cytomegalovirus-associated were more than 150 TCR beta chains. According to a subsequent analysis, TCR clusters identified in the first cohort showed a tendency to co-occur across the roughly 120 validation repertoires.

Trimming cost V 6 bases and J 1 base; bases outside gene matches: 6. The CDR3 is made up of 14 amino acids. Germline V CDR1 and CDR2: SGHAT, FQDESV (reference sequence). Sequenced by immunoSEQ multiplex PCR; TCRdb stores in-frame clones only, minus some. The sample has around 150,000 clones, less than 90% seen once. A word on this clone: What it recognizes is unknown.

This chain connects TRBV11-1 to TRBJ2-7; the match to TRBD1 covers 7 bases. The sequence was obtained from a woman aged 18-29 years in good health and CMV-seropositive. Sequenced: PBMCs. CDR3 nucleotide sequence: TGTGCCAGCAGAGCCGGGACAGCTTCCTACGAGCAGTACTTC. Protein sequence: CASRAGTASYEQYF.